These 13 T cell receptor beta chains share one sample of origin, sequenced in a study of blood T cell repertoires in COVID-19. The repertoire was sequenced with immunoSEQ multiplex PCR; TCRdb's copy has only in-frame clones and lacks some. The table shows about 410,000 clones, with less than 95% occurring only once. Input material: PBMCs or T cells enriched from blood (not recorded which). The source of these receptors is a young man who had recovered from COVID-19.

The chain couples TRBV28 to TRBJ2-1; TRBD2 matches 9 bases. Looked up from germline, CDR1 is MDHEN and CDR2 is SYDVKM. After removal of 5 bases from V and 9 bases from J, the junction contained 17 bases not matched to a gene. This CDR3 contains 17 residues. CDR3 bases: TGTGCCAGCAGTACCCCTCGGGGGGCGGGAGGGCCAGGTGAGCAGTTCTTC. Protein sequence: CASSTPRGAGGPGEQFF.

The rearrangement uses TRBV6-5 and TRBJ2-7; D remains ambiguous. Germline assignment: CDR1 MNHEY and CDR2 SVGAGI. The V end was cut by 6 bases, the J end by 0 bases, with 9 bases between. The length of the CDR3 is 13 residues. CDR3: CASSLSFSYEQYF. The CDR3 region has the DNA TGTGCCAGCAGCCTGTCCTTCTCCTACGAGCAGTACTTC.

This clone was seen only once. The chain joins TRBV18 to TRBJ2-1, with D perhaps matching TRBD2 (5 bases). Between the trimmed V and J ends, which lost 3 bases and 9 bases, there was a span of 18 bases. CDR3 length equals 15 residues. Germline V gene data show CDR1 as KGHSH and CDR2 as LQKENI. The CDR3 DNA reads TGTGCCAGCTCACCGGCGGCCGTGGGGAGTGGTGAGCAGTTCTTC. Its protein product is CASSPAAVGSGEQFF.

The chain couples TRBV7-9 to TRBJ1-2, with 7 bases that match TRBD1. Germline V gives CDR1 SEHNR, CDR2 FQNEAQ (reference sequence). The CDR3 extends over 13 amino acids. Losses at the gene ends were 8 bases for V and 4 bases for J; bases not matched to a gene: 7. Written as DNA, the CDR3 is TGTGCCAGCGCCTTCGAGGGGGCCTATGGCTACACCTTC. The encoded protein is CASAFEGAYGYTF.

The CDR3 region is CAISPGTYEQYF. CDR3 DNA: TGTGCCATCAGTCCAGGCACCTACGAGCAGTACTTC. J is TRBJ2-7 and V is TRBV10-3; D is uncertain. V was shortened by 5 bases and J by 2 bases, with 7 bases between the two germline ends. The length of the CDR3 is 12 residues. Germline-derived CDR1 and CDR2 are ENHRY and SYGVKD.

This sequence joins TRBV28 and TRBJ1-2; TRBD1 matches at 7 bases. The ends lost 4 bases at V and 4 bases at J; junction bases unmatched: 9. Looked up from germline, CDR1 is MDHEN and CDR2 is SYDVKM. The CDR3 has 15 amino acids. The CDR3 nucleotides read TGTGCCAGCAGTTCCGTGACAGGGCGTGTCTATGGCTACACCTTC. Protein sequence: CASSSVTGRVYGYTF.

The rearrangement uses TRBV11-2 and TRBJ1-2; tentatively, D is TRBD1 (6 bases). This CDR3 region has 16 residues. Germline V gene sequence: CDR1 SGHAT, CDR2 FQNNGV. V lost 2 bases to trimming and J lost 2 bases, with 15 bases between them. The CDR3 sequence: CASSLWPDRPNYGYTF. In DNA form, the CDR3 reads TGTGCCAGCAGCTTATGGCCGGACAGACCCAACTATGGCTACACCTTC.

Note on this clone: Additional DNA sequences in this sample encode the identical CDR3. The chain combines TRBV18 with TRBJ2-2; D uncertain. Trimming took 3 bases from V and 5 from J, leaving 4 bases between them. Per germline, CDR1 KGHSH and CDR2 LQKENI. The CDR3 is 12 residues long. The CDR3 bases are TGTGCCAGCTCACCGCGGACCGGGGAGCTGTTTTTT. It translates to CASSPRTGELFF.

This chain connects TRBV18 to TRBJ1-6; 7 positions match TRBD1. Germline values: CDR1 KGHSH, CDR2 LQKENI. Germline trimming cut 3 bases from V and 7 bases from J; bases unmatched to any gene: 6. The CDR3 length is 15 residues. CDR3 in amino acids: CASSPGGTDNSPLHF. The CDR3 nucleotides read TGTGCCAGCTCACCCGGTGGGACAGACAATTCACCCCTCCACTTT.

This chain links TRBV5-1 with TRBJ1-3; D is ambiguous. The V and J ends lost 4 bases and 2 bases respectively, with 10 bases between them. The CDR3 runs 14 residues. From germline, CDR1 is SGHRS and CDR2 YFSETQ. In DNA form, the CDR3 reads TGCGCCAGCAGCACGGGAGCTGCTGGAAACACCATATATTTT. Translated: CASSTGAAGNTIYF. Looking up the rest from reference TRBV5-1 and TRBJ1-3 gives the full variable domain: KAGVTQTPRYLIKTRGQQVTLSCSPISGHRSVSWYQQTPGQGLQFLFEYFSETQRNKGNFPGRFSGRQFSNSRSEMNVSTLELGDSALYLCASSTGAAGNTIYFGEGSWLTVV.

V gene TRBV12-3 or TRBV12-4 combines with J gene TRBJ1-1; D might be TRBD1 (6 bases). This CDR3 has 13 residues. V gave up 6 bases and J gave up 5 bases, with 13 bases separating them. The CDR3 DNA reads TGTGCCAGCAGGGTGACAGGCGGAACTGAAGCTTTCTTT. Translating it yields CASRVTGGTEAFF.

V gene TRBV7-9 combines with J gene TRBJ2-7, with a tentative D call TRBD2 (5 bases). V was shortened by 5 bases and J by 10 bases, with 15 bases between the two germline ends. CDR3 length equals 12 residues. The germline CDR1 and CDR2 sequences are SEHNR and FQNEAQ (reference sequence). The CDR3 here is CASSPSGRDQYF. CDR3 in DNA: TGTGCCAGCAGCCCGAGTGGGAGAGATCAGTACTTC.

This clone was detected a few times. This chain connects TRBV7-9 to TRBJ1-1; TRBD1 aligns across 10 bases. The CDR3 is 17 residues long. Germline V gives CDR1 SEHNR, CDR2 FQNEAQ (reference sequence). J lost 1 base, V lost 11 bases, and 16 bases had no gene match. The CDR3 is CASKHRDRGRRNTEAFF. The CDR3 DNA reads as TGTGCCTCCAAACACCGGGACAGGGGTCGCCGGAACACTGAAGCTTTCTTT.